This entry lists 21 T cell receptor beta chains sequenced from one sample in a study of blood T cells in healthy people across ages. Next came a second PCR, run for about 6 to 11 cycles, which used a sample-barcoded 5' primer along with a J-beta primer mix. TCRdb re-called the 5' RACE reads with MiXCR, one entry per CDR3 protein. The sample has about 560,000 distinct CDR3 sequences, about 26% seen once. The same specimen was also included in a second study, on T cells of mothers and their children.

Material for sequencing was blood. Every receptor here comes from a boy aged 2-9 years in good health.

This clonotype was seen a handful of times. The V and J genes are TRBV11-2 and TRBJ2-5, with D perhaps TRBD1 (5 bases). V was cut by 0 bases and J by 4 bases, with 12 bases left in between. The CDR3 consists of 15 residues. Germline-derived CDR1 and CDR2 are SGHAT and FQNNGV. CDR3 coding DNA: TGTGCCAGCAGCTTAGATCTGGGGCAGATAGAGACCCAGTACTTC. Protein: CASSLDLGQIETQYF.

The V and J genes are TRBV29-1 and TRBJ2-7; TRBD2 matches 7 bases. CDR3 length equals 13 residues. Germline V gene lookup returns CDR1 SQVTM and CDR2 ANQGSEA. V was clipped by 3 bases and J by 6 bases; unmatched bases: 8. The CDR3 spells CSVEREGGFEQYF. CDR3 DNA sequence: TGCAGCGTTGAGAGGGAGGGAGGGTTCGAGCAGTACTTC.

This clonotype was seen a handful of times. V usage is TRBV7-9 and J usage is TRBJ2-7; either TRBD1 or TRBD2 may supply D (7 bases each). Germline V CDR1 and CDR2: SEHNR, FQNEAQ (reference sequence). The CDR3 extends over 15 amino acids. The V gene lost 2 bases and the J gene lost 6 bases, with 17 bases spanning the gap. CDR3 in DNA: TGTGCCAGCAGCTTATACGACAGGGAGGGGGCCGAGCAGTACTTC. This translates into CASSLYDREGAEQYF.

This clonotype came up a few times. The chain uses TRBV25-1 and TRBJ2-2; TRBD2 matches 12 bases. The trim removed 5 bases at V and 4 bases at J, leaving 5 bases unmatched. This CDR3 contains 16 residues. CDR1 MGHDK and CDR2 SYGVNS come from the germline V gene. The CDR3 DNA sequence: TGTGCCAGCAGTCAAGGACTAGCGGGACCCACCGGGGAGCTGTTTTTT. It codes for CASSQGLAGPTGELFF.

The rearrangement uses TRBV5-1 and TRBJ2-3, with TRBD1 as a possible D gene (5 bases). The germline gives CDR1 SGHRS, CDR2 YFSETQ. The CDR3 runs 13 residues. Deletions cut 4 bases from V and 2 bases from J, with 8 bases between. CDR3 coding DNA: TGCGCCAGCAGCCCGGACAACACAGATACGCAGTATTTT. This sequence encodes CASSPDNTDTQYF.

For the CDR3, the DNA is TGCGCCAGCAGCACGTACGCAGGGTACGAGCAGTACTTC. Its translation is CASSTYAGYEQYF. V and J are TRBV5-1 and TRBJ2-5; D may be TRBD1 (5 bases). Gene TRBJ2-7 matches the end of the DNA better, so the J call may be wrong. The length of the CDR3 is 13 residues. Germline V gene data show CDR1 as SGHRS and CDR2 as YFSETQ.

This sequence joins TRBV11-2 and TRBJ2-7, with unresolved D. The germline gives CDR1 SGHAT, CDR2 FQNNGV. This CDR3 has 17 residues. Trimming left V 1 base short and J 0 bases short, with 16 bases between. CDR3: CASSLALELKSSYEQYF. In DNA form, the CDR3 reads TGTGCCAGCAGCTTAGCTCTTGAACTAAAGAGCTCCTACGAGCAGTACTTC.

This chain connects TRBV12-3 or TRBV12-4 to TRBJ2-7, with no clear D. There are 13 residues in the CDR3. V was shortened by 3 bases and J by 5 bases, with 11 bases between the two germline ends. The CDR3 DNA follows: TGTGCCAGCAGTTTCTACCTTCTGGACGAGCAGTACTTC. This translates into CASSFYLLDEQYF.

This clonotype was seen only a few times. The chain employs TRBV5-1 and TRBJ1-2; TRBD1 might be the D (6 bases). The length of the CDR3 is 15 residues. V lost 3 bases, J lost 2 bases, and 14 bases lay in between. CDR1 and CDR2 (germline): SGHRS, YFSETQ. The CDR3 region is CASSSRGGANYGYTF. The CDR3 DNA follows: TGCGCCAGCAGCTCCCGCGGGGGCGCGAACTATGGCTACACCTTC.

This clonotype appeared a few times. The chain couples TRBV5-4 to TRBJ2-1, with D hard to call. There are 15 residues in the CDR3. The V end was cut by 4 bases, the J end by 5 bases, with 16 bases between. Germline V gives CDR1 SGHNT, CDR2 YYREEE (reference sequence). In DNA, the CDR3 is TGTGCCAGCAGCCTGGGCCTCCTAGGGAACAATGAGCAGTTCTTC. Translating gives CASSLGLLGNNEQFF. Drawing the rest from reference TRBV5-4 and TRBJ2-1, the complete variable domain is ETGVTQSPTHLIKTRGQQVTLRCSSQSGHNTVSWYQQALGQGPQFIFQYYREEENGRGNFPPRFSGLQFPNYSSELNVNALELDDSALYLCASSLGLLGNNEQFFGPGTRLTVL.

With respect to this clonotype: The DNA is left out, because the CDR3 cannot be placed on it with certainty; the CDR3 is given as TCRdb lists it. The V and J genes are TRBV19 and TRBJ2-5; TRBD1 reflects the table's D call only, with no check against the DNA. The CDR3 has 14 residues if both end residues are counted. The V gene's germline CDR1 is LNHDA and CDR2 SQIVND (reference sequence). The CDR3 loop is CASSIRARGDEQYF.

This chain joins TRBV14 and TRBJ2-5, with D perhaps matching TRBD1 (6 bases). Germline-derived CDR1 and CDR2 are SGHDN and FVKESK. The ends were cut back, 3 bases at V and 4 bases at J, with 9 bases in the middle. The CDR3 is 13 residues long. CDR3 nucleotides: TGTGCCAGCAGCCAGGGGGCCGCAGAGACCCAGTACTTC. Residues: CASSQGAAETQYF.

This chain uses TRBV10-2 with TRBJ2-1, with 8 bases fitting TRBD2. The germline CDR1 and CDR2 sequences are WSHSY and SAAADI. This CDR3 comprises 15 residues. V lost 5 bases and J lost 6; bases outside the gene matches: 9. The DNA for the CDR3 is TGCGCCAGCAGTTTTGGACTAGCTGGGGCCAATGAGCAGTTCTTC. Amino acids: CASSFGLAGANEQFF.

The chain combines TRBV20-1 with TRBJ1-1; D remains ambiguous. The germline V and J ends were trimmed by 0 bases and 9 bases, with 11 bases remaining between them. Germline lookup yields CDR1 DFQATT and CDR2 SNEGSKA (reference sequence). CDR3 length: 12 residues. The CDR3 loop reads CSARDRGFQAFF. The CDR3 nucleotides read TGCAGTGCTAGAGATCGAGGGTTTCAAGCTTTCTTT.

This clonotype occurred once. The rearrangement links TRBV4-2 to TRBJ2-1; D gene unclear. Germline V gene sequence: CDR1 LGHNA, CDR2 YNFKEQ. Trimming shortened V by 4 bases and J by 0 bases, and 22 bases separated the two germline ends. CDR3 size: 19 residues. The CDR3 DNA reads TGTGCCAGCAGCCGTGTACACGCACTGGCGGATCGCTCCTACAATGAGCAGTTCTTC. It yields the protein CASSRVHALADRSYNEQFF.

In its sample, this clonotype was seen a few times. The gene calls are TRBV5-1 and TRBJ2-2; TRBD2 aligns across 11 bases. Germline V gene data show CDR1 as SGHRS and CDR2 as YFSETQ. The V segment lost 4 bases and the J segment 4 bases; nucleotides outside the gene matches: 6. This CDR3 comprises 16 residues. CDR3 sequence: CASSVPSGRSTGELFF. DNA of the CDR3: TGCGCCAGCAGCGTGCCTAGCGGGAGGAGCACCGGGGAGCTGTTTTTT.

The chain recombines TRBV2 with TRBJ1-1; D gene uncertain. Germline loops: CDR1 SNHLY, CDR2 FYNNEI. CDR3 size: 14 residues. V was shortened by 7 bases and J by 4 bases, with 16 bases between the two germline ends. The CDR3 DNA sequence: TGTGCCAGCACTGTAACGGGGTTAAGCACTGAAGCTTTCTTT. Amino acids: CASTVTGLSTEAFF.

The chain recombines TRBV5-1 with TRBJ2-6; no reliable D call. Germline-derived CDR1 and CDR2 are SGHRS and YFSETQ. V lost 4 bases, J lost 0 bases, and 11 bases lay in between. This CDR3 is 16 amino acids long. The CDR3 reads CASSPYISSGANVLTF. CDR3 DNA sequence: TGCGCCAGCAGCCCTTATATCAGCTCTGGGGCCAACGTCCTGACTTTC.

This clonotype was detected only a few times. This chain links TRBV19 with TRBJ2-5, with D possibly called TRBD1 or TRBD2 (6 bases each). The CDR3 sequence is 13 residues long. Germline V gene data show CDR1 as LNHDA and CDR2 as SQIVND (reference sequence). Trimming shortened V by 5 bases and J by 4 bases, and 11 bases separated the two germline ends. CDR3 sequence: CASSLSGAETQYF. As DNA, the CDR3 is TGTGCCAGTAGTCTCTCGGGGGCAGAGACCCAGTACTTC.

The chain employs TRBV12-3 or TRBV12-4 and TRBJ2-3; D perhaps matches TRBD2 (7 bases). The length of the CDR3 is 17 residues. Trimming pared 6 bases from V and 6 bases from J, leaving 25 bases between. Written as DNA, the CDR3 is TGTGCCAGCAGCCCACCAACCGGGGGGCTAATTAGTGATACGCAGTATTTT. Protein: CASSPPTGGLISDTQYF.

This chain connects TRBV5-6 to TRBJ2-1, with 9 bases lining up with TRBD2. J gave up 7 bases and V 4 bases, and 12 bases lay outside the gene matches. The germline V gene encodes CDR1 SGHDT and CDR2 YYEEEE. The CDR3 length is 16 residues. The CDR3: CASSPRGAGGRNEQFF. DNA of the CDR3: TGTGCCAGCAGCCCCCGAGGAGCGGGAGGAAGGAATGAGCAGTTCTTC.